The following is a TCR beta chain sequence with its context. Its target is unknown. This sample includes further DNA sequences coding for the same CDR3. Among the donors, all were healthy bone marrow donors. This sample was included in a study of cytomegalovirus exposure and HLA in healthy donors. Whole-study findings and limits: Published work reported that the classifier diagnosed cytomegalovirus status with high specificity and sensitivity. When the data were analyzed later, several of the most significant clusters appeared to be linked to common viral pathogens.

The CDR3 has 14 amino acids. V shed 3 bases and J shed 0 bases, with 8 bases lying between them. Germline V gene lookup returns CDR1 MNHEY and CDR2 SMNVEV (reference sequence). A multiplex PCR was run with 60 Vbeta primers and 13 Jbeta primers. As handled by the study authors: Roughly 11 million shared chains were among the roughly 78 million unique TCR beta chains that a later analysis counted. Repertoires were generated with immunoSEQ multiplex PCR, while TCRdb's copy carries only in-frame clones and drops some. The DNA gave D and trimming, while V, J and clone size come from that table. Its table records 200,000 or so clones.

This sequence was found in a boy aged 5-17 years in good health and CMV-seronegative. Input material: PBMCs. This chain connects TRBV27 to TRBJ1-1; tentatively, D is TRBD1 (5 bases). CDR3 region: CASSLQGLNTEAFF. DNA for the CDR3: TGTGCCAGCAGTTTGCAGGGTTTGAACACTGAAGCTTTCTTT.